This record looks at one TCR beta chain sequence and its context. The target antigen is unknown. TCR beta CDR3 regions were amplified from RNA transcripts. Using the HTBI primer set, a first-round RT-PCR was run on the TCR CDR3. Using its own MiXCR run on the multiplex PCR reads, TCRdb lists one record per CDR3 protein. The data hold approximately 590,000 distinct CDR3 sequences, with about a sixth observed a single time. The sample originates from a study of T cells in Graves' hyperthyroidism and ophthalmopathy. Aged 18 to 65, the patients had hyperthyroidism that was newly diagnosed and had lasted under 2 months. Study findings and constraints: The model forecast ophthalmopathy, anticipating it by a median about 6.5 months before onset. In the blood, most expanded thyroid clonotypes above 0.001 appeared as well. By a 13 V-J model, ophthalmopathy was set apart from stable hyperthyroidism.

CDR3 length: 14 residues. The V gene lost 0 bases and the J gene lost 4 bases, with 9 bases spanning the gap. Germline V lookup: CDR1 SNHLY, CDR2 FYNNEI. Sequencing was done on a sample of blood. The receptor comes from a woman between 25 and 40 years old with Graves' hyperthyroidism. This chain links TRBV2 with TRBJ1-2, with D possibly being TRBD1 (5 bases). The CDR3 nucleotides read TGTGCCAGCAGTGAAGCCGCGGGGGGCTATGGCTACACCTTC. As protein: CASSEAAGGYGYTF.